This TCR beta chain is from a study of cytomegalovirus exposure and HLA in healthy donors. This CDR3 contains 17 residues. Germline CDR1 reads SGHTA; CDR2 reads FQGNSA. The V and J ends lost 5 bases and 5 bases, in that order; junction bases with no gene match: 10. Findings and caveats of the study: A few CMV-associated chains were confirmed in vitro to be specific for CMV antigens. Donors were assumed by presence/absence analyses to have roughly uniform sequencing depth. As a later analysis showed, a missense DCLRE1C variant was linked to trimming of TCR beta V- and J-genes.

Turning to this clone: Its antigen remains unknown.

PCR used 60 Vbeta primers and 13 Jbeta primers. TCRdb keeps only in-frame clones here, not all; method: immunoSEQ multiplex PCR. The repertoire holds around 140,000 clones, with about 83% as singletons. Though probably carrying unrecorded immune exposures, donors were nominally healthy at sampling. The gene calls are TRBV7-2 and TRBJ2-5; 14 bases map to TRBD2. This clonotype was obtained from a woman younger than 45 in good health and CMV-seronegative. The source material was PBMCs. The CDR3 region is CASSRGGTSGGGETQYF. CDR3 coding DNA: TGTGCCAGCAGCCGAGGAGGGACTAGCGGGGGAGGGGAGACCCAGTACTTC.